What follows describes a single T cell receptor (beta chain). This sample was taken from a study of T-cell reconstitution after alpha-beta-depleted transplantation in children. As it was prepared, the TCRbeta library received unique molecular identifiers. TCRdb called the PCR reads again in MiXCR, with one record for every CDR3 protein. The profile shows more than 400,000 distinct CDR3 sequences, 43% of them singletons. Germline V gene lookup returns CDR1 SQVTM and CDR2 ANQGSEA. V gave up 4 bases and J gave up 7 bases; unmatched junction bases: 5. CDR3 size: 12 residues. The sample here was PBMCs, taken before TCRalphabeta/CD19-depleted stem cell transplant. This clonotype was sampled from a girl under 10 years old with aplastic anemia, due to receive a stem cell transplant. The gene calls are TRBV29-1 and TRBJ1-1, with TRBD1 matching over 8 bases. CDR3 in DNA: TGCAGCGTTGTGGACAGGGCAAATGAAGCTTTCTTT. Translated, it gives CSVVDRANEAFF.